This T cell receptor (beta chain) derives from a study of radiation and T cells in renal cell carcinoma. The repertoire was sequenced with immunoSEQ multiplex PCR; TCRdb's copy has only in-frame clones and lacks some. Of some 150,000 clones in the sample, about 88% were seen once. V was pared by 4 bases and J by 7 bases, with 15 bases of the junction left unmatched. CDR1 and CDR2 from the germline V gene are SGHTA and FQGTGA. The CDR3 is 16 residues long. Time point described: blood 4 weeks post-SBRT, at nephrectomy. Treatment specified: 15 Gy SBRT to primary tumor, nephrectomy 4 weeks later. This receptor was taken from a woman between 45 and 65 years old with renal cell carcinoma. The chain carries TRBV7-3 and TRBJ1-2; 7 bases agree with TRBD1. The sample was blood, taken from a patient whose treatment included radiotherapy and nephrectomy. The chain's CDR3 is CASSSDVGRGPTGYTF. The CDR3 coding sequence is TGTGCCAGCAGCTCAGACGTCGGTAGGGGGCCGACTGGCTACACCTTC.